Sequencing of this T cell receptor (beta chain) was carried out in a study of blood T cell repertoires in COVID-19. The overall study: Collection of acute and convalescent COVID-19 samples took place in the United States, Italy and Spain.

Original data processing: Nucleated cell number was recorded as an estimate derived from reference gene primer amplification. Profiling relied on immunoSEQ multiplex PCR, and the TCRdb table lists in-frame clones only, not all of them. Clone size and V and J calls were adopted from that table, with D and trimming inferred from the DNA. Altogether about 55,000 clones are present, around 83% being singletons, with the ten largest covering about 1.8%. The CDR3 covers 14 residues. Germline V gene lookup returns CDR1 MDHEN and CDR2 SYDVKM. The V gene lost 6 bases and the J gene lost 2 bases, with 13 bases spanning the gap. The table lists this clone with a count of one.

The origin of this receptor is a woman in her sixties or seventies with acute or convalescent COVID-19. The specimen was peripheral blood. The chain carries TRBV28 and TRBJ1-1; TRBD1 might be the D (5 bases). In nucleotides, the CDR3 is TGTGCCAGCAGGAGATCAGGGTATAACACTGAAGCTTTCTTT. Protein sequence: CASRRSGYNTEAFF.